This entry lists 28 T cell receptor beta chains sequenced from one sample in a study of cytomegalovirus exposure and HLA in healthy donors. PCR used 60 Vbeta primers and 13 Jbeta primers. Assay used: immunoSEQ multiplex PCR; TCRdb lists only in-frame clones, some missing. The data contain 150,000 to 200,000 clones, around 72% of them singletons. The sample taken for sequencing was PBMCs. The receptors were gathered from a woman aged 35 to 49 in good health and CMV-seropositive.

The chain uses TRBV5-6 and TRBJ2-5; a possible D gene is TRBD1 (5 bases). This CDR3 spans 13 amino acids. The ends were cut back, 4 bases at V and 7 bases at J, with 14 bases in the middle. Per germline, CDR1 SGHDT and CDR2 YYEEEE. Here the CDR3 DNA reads TGTGCCAGCAGCCGACAGATCTTGGGGACCCAGTACTTC. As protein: CASSRQILGTQYF.

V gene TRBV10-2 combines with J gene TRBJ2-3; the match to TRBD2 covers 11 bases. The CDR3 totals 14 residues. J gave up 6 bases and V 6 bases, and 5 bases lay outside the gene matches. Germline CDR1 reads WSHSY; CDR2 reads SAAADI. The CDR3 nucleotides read TGCGCCAGCAGGGTAGCGGGGGGGGGTGATACGCAGTATTTT. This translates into CASRVAGGGDTQYF.

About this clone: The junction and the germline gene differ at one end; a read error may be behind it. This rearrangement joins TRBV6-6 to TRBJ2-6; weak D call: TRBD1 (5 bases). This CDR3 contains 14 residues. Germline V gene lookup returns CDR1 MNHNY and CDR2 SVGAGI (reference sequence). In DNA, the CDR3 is TGTGCCAGCAGTTACGGCTCTGGGGCCAACGGCCTGACTTTC. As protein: CASSYGSGANGLTF.

CDR3 sequence (DNA): TGCGCCAGCAGCCTCCAGGGACAGCAAGAGACCCAGTACTTC. Translating it yields CASSLQGQQETQYF. The V gene is TRBV5-1, the J gene TRBJ2-5, with 7 bases that match TRBD1. The trim removed 4 bases at V and 2 bases at J, leaving 5 bases unmatched. Germline lookup yields CDR1 SGHRS and CDR2 YFSETQ. This CDR3 region has 14 residues.

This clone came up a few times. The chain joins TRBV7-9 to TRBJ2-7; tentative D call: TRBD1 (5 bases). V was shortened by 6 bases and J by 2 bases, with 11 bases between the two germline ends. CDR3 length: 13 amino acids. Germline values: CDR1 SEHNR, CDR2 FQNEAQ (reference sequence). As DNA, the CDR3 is TGTGCCAGCAGGCCCGACAGTCCCTACGAGCAGTACTTC. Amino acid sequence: CASRPDSPYEQYF. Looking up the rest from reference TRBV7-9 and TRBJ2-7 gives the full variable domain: DTGVSQNPRHKITKRGQNVTFRCDPISEHNRLYWYRQTLGQGPEFLTYFQNEAQLEKSRLLSDRFSAERPKGSFSTLEIQRTEQGDSAMYLCASRPDSPYEQYFGPGTRLTVT.

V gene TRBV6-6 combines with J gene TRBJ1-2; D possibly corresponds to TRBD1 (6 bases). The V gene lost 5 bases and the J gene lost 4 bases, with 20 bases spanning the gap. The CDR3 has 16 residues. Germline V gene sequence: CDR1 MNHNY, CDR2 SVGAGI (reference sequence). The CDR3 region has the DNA TGTGCCAGCAGTCCAAGGGGGGGGGCCCCCCCCTATGGCTACACCTTC. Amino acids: CASSPRGGAPPYGYTF.

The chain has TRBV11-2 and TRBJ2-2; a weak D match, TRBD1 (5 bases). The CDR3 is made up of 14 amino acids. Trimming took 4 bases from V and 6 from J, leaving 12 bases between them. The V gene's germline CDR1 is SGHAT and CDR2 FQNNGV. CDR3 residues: CASSSYGAAGELFF. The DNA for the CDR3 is TGTGCCAGCAGCTCCTATGGGGCGGCCGGGGAGCTGTTTTTT. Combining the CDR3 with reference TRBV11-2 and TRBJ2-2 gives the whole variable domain EAGVAQSPRYKIIEKRQSVAFWCNPISGHATLYWYQQILGQGPKLLIQFQNNGVVDDSQLPKDRFSAERLKGVDSTLKIQPAKLEDSAVYLCASSSYGAAGELFFGEGSRLTVL.

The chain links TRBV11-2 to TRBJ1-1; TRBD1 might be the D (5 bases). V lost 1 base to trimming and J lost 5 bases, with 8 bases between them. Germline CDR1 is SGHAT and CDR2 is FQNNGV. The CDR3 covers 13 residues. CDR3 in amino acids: CASSLVAGTEAFF. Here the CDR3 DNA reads TGTGCCAGCAGCTTAGTGGCAGGGACTGAAGCTTTCTTT.

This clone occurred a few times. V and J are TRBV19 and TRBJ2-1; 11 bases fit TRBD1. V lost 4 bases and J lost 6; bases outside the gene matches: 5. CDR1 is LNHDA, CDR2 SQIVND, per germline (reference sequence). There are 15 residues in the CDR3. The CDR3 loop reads CASSTPGTGGNEQFF. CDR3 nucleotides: TGTGCCAGTAGTACTCCCGGGACAGGGGGCAATGAGCAGTTCTTC.

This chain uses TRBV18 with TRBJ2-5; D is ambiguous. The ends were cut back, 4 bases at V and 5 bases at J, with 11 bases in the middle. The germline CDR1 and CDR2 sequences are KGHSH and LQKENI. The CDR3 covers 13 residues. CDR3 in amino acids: CASSRHRRETQYF. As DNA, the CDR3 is TGTGCCAGCTCACGACACCGTCGGGAGACCCAGTACTTC.

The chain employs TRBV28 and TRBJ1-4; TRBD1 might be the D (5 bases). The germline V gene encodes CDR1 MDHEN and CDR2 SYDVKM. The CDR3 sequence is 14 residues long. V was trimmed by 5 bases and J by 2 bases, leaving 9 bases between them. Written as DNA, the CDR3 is TGTGCCAGCAGTGGGGCAGGGACTAATGAAAAACTGTTTTTT. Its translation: CASSGAGTNEKLFF.

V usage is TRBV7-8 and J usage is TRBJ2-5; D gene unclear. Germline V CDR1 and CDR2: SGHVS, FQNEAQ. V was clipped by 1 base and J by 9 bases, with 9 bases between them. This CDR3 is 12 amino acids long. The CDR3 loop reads CASSLESSAQYF. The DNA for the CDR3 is TGTGCCAGCAGCTTAGAGTCCTCGGCCCAGTACTTC.

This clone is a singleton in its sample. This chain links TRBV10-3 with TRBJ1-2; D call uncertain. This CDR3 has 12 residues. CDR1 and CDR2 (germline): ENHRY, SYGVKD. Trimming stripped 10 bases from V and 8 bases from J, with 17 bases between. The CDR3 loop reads CATSPGPRGYTF. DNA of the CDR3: TGTGCCACCAGCCCCGGCCCGAGGGGCTACACCTTC.

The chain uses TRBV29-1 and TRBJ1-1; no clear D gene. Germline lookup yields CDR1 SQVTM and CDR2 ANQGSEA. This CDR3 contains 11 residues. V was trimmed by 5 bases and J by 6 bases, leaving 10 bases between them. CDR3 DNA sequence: TGCAGCGTTTACAACCTAGCTGAAGCTTTCTTT. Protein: CSVYNLAEAFF.

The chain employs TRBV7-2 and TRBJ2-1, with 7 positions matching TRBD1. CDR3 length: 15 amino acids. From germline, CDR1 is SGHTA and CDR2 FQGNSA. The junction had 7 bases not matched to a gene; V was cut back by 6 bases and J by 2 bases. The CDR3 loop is CASSSGQGAYNEQFF. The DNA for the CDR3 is TGTGCCAGCAGTTCCGGGCAGGGGGCCTACAATGAGCAGTTCTTC.

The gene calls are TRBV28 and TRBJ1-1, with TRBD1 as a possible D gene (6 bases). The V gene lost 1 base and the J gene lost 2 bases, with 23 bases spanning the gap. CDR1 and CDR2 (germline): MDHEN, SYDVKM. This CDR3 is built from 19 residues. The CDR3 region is CASSLFKIGGGQTNTEAFF. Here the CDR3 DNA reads TGTGCCAGCAGTTTATTTAAAATAGGCGGGGGACAAACTAACACTGAAGCTTTCTTT.

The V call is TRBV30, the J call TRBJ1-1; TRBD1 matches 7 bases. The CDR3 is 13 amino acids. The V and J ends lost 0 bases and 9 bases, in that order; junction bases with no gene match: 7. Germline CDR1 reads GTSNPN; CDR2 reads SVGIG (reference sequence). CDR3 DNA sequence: TGTGCCTGGAGTGTACGGGACAGAGTTCAAGCTTTCTTT. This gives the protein CAWSVRDRVQAFF.

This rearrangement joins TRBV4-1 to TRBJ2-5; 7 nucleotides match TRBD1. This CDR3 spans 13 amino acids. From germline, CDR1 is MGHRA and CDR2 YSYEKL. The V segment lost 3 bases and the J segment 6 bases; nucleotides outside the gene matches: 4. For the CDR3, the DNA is TGCGCCAGCAGCCAGACAGGGTTGCAGACCCAGTACTTC. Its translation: CASSQTGLQTQYF.

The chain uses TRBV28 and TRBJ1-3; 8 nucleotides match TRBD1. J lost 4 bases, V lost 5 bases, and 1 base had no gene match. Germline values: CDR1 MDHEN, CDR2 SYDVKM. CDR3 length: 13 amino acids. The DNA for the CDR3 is TGTGCCAGCAGTCGGACAGGGGGAAACACCATATATTTT. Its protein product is CASSRTGGNTIYF.

This CDR3 reads CASSGRQGPDTDTQYF. CDR3 nucleotide sequence: TGCGCCAGCAGCGGAAGGCAGGGGCCTGACACAGATACGCAGTATTTT. This chain uses TRBV5-1 with TRBJ2-3, with TRBD1 as a possible D gene (6 bases). The germline gives CDR1 SGHRS, CDR2 YFSETQ. The CDR3 runs 16 residues. Trimming took 4 bases from V and 2 from J, leaving 17 bases between them.

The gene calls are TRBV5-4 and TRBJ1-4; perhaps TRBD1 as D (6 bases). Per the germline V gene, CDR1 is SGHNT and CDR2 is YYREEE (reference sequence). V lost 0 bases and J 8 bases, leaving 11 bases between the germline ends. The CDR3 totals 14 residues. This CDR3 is CASSLAGVGEKLFF. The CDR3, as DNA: TGTGCCAGCAGCTTGGCAGGGGTGGGGGAAAAACTGTTTTTT. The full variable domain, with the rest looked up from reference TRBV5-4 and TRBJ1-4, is ETGVTQSPTHLIKTRGQQVTLRCSSQSGHNTVSWYQQALGQGPQFIFQYYREEENGRGNFPPRFSGLQFPNYSSELNVNALELDDSALYLCASSLAGVGEKLFFGSGTQLSVL.

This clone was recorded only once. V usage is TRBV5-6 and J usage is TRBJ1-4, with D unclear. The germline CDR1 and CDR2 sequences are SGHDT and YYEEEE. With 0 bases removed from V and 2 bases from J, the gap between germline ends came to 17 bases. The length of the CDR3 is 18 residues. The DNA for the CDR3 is TGTGCCAGCAGCTTGGGTTTGACCCAAGGGAGTACTAATGAAAAACTGTTTTTT. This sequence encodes CASSLGLTQGSTNEKLFF.

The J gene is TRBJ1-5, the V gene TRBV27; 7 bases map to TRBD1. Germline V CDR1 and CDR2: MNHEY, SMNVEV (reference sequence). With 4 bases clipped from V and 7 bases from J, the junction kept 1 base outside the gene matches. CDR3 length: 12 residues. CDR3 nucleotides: TGTGCCAGCAGTTCGGGACAGCAGCCCCAGCATTTT. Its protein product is CASSSGQQPQHF.

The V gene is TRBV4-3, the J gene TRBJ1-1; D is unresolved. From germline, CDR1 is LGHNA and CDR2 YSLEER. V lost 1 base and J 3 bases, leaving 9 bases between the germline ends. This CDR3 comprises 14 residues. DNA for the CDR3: TGCGCCAGCAGCCAAGGGGTCGCGGACACTGAAGCTTTCTTT. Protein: CASSQGVADTEAFF.

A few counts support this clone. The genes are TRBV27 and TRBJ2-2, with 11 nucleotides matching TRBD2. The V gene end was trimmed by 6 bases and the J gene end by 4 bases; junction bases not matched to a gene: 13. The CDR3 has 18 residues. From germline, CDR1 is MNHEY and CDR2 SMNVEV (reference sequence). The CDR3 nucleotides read TGTGCCAGCAGCCCTAGACCCCATCTAGCGGGGGGCACCGGGGAGCTGTTTTTT. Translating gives CASSPRPHLAGGTGELFF.

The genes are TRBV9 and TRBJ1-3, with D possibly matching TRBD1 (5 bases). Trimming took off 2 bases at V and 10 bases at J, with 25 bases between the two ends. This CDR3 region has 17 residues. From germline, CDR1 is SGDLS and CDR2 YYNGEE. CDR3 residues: CASSVRGGYSSGETIYF. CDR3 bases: TGTGCCAGCAGCGTTCGGGGGGGATATAGCTCGGGGGAGACCATATATTTT.

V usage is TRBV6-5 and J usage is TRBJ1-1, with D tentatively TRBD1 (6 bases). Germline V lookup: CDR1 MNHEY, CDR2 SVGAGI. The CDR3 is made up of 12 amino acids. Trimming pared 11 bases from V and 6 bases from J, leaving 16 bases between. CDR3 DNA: TGTGCCCGACTACAGGGATGGGCTGAAGCTTTCTTT. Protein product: CARLQGWAEAFF.

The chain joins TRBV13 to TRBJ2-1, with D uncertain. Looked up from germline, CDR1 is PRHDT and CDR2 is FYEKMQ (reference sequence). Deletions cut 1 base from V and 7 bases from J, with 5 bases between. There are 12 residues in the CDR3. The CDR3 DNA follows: TGTGCCAGCAGCTTAGCCCTAAATGAGCAGTTCTTC. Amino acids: CASSLALNEQFF.